The 25 T cell receptor beta chains below come from one sample, sequenced in a study of T-cell memory formation after mild COVID-19. TCRdb independently ran MiXCR on the 5' RACE reads; one entry per CDR3 protein. The table lists roughly 500,000 distinct CDR3 sequences, over 20% of them singletons. The material sequenced was PBMCs or a T cell subset sorted from them (not recorded which). The receptor source for this set is an adult woman who had mild COVID-19 (a few samples of this study predate the infection). Cell type and time point are not known.

This clonotype was counted only a few times. The chain employs TRBV6-5 and TRBJ2-2, with D possibly being TRBD2 (5 bases). V dropped 8 bases and J dropped 4 bases, with 17 bases sitting between them. Germline V CDR1 and CDR2: MNHEY, SVGAGI. CDR3 length equals 15 residues. The CDR3 region has the DNA TGTGCCAGCTGCGGGCTAGCCCCCCCCACCGGGGAGCTGTTTTTT. Amino acids: CASCGLAPPTGELFF.

The J gene is TRBJ2-1, the V gene TRBV9, with 10 bases identical to TRBD2. The CDR3 is 17 residues long. The ends lost 5 bases at V and 2 bases at J; junction bases unmatched: 10. The germline V gene encodes CDR1 SGDLS and CDR2 YYNGEE. CDR3 sequence (DNA): TGTGCCAGCAGACCTGATTGGACTAGCGGTACCTACAATGAGCAGTTCTTC. Its protein product is CASRPDWTSGTYNEQFF.

The rearrangement uses TRBV12-3 or TRBV12-4 and TRBJ2-5; D perhaps matches TRBD1 (5 bases). CDR3 size: 13 residues. V lost 5 bases and J lost 7, with 14 bases in between. The CDR3 region has the DNA TGTGCCAGCAGTCCTGACAGTACCCGGACCCAGTACTTC. This encodes CASSPDSTRTQYF.

This clonotype turned up a few times. V gene TRBV24-1 combines with J gene TRBJ2-1; D perhaps matches TRBD2 (6 bases). Per germline, CDR1 KGHDR and CDR2 SFDVKD. This CDR3 has 12 amino acids. Deletions cut 5 bases from V and 6 bases from J, with 7 bases between. CDR3 coding DNA: TGTGCCACCAGTGTGGGGGGCAATGAGCAGTTCTTC. It specifies CATSVGGNEQFF.

A few counts support this clonotype. The gene calls are TRBV10-3 and TRBJ2-3; D is possibly TRBD1 or TRBD2 (5 bases each). Germline V gene data show CDR1 as ENHRY and CDR2 as SYGVKD. This CDR3 comprises 17 residues. Trimming pared 9 bases from V and 0 bases from J, leaving 22 bases between. The CDR3: CAIPFRGTATSTDTQYF. The CDR3 nucleotides read TGTGCCATTCCGTTTCGAGGGACGGCAACTAGCACAGATACGCAGTATTTT.

This chain uses TRBV3-1 with TRBJ2-7; D unclear. Germline V CDR1 and CDR2: LGHDT, YNNKEL (reference sequence). V lost 4 bases to trimming and J lost 1 base, with 5 bases between them. This CDR3 comprises 12 residues. CDR3 in DNA: TGTGCCAGCAGCCGACTGTCCTACGAGCAGTACTTC. Its translation: CASSRLSYEQYF.

The chain links TRBV14 to TRBJ2-3, with D perhaps matching TRBD1 (5 bases). The CDR3 is 15 amino acids. V was cut by 2 bases and J by 0 bases, with 9 bases left in between. Looked up from germline, CDR1 is SGHDN and CDR2 is FVKESK. The CDR3 nucleotides read TGTGCCAGCAGCCAATGGACATCCAGCACAGATACGCAGTATTTT. Its translation is CASSQWTSSTDTQYF. Using reference TRBV14 and TRBJ2-3 for the parts outside the CDR3, the full variable domain is EAGVTQFPSHSVIEKGQTVTLRCDPISGHDNLYWYRRVMGKEIKFLLHFVKESKQDESGMPNNRFLAERTGGTYSTLKVQPAELEDSGVYFCASSQWTSSTDTQYFGPGTRLTVL.

This chain uses TRBV29-1 with TRBJ1-1; tentative D call: TRBD1 (6 bases). CDR3 length: 16 residues. V shed 4 bases and J shed 4 bases, with 22 bases lying between them. CDR1 and CDR2 (germline): SQVTM, ANQGSEA. For the CDR3, the DNA is TGCAGCGTTGGGGCTTCGTCTACAGGGATCTTCACTGAAGCTTTCTTT. Amino acid sequence: CSVGASSTGIFTEAFF.

The sample holds a few counts of this clonotype. This rearrangement joins TRBV6-1 to TRBJ1-2; a possible D gene is TRBD1 (5 bases). V was clipped by 1 base and J by 2 bases, with 11 bases between them. The CDR3 has 15 amino acids. The germline CDR1 and CDR2 sequences are MNHNS and SASEGT. CDR3: CASSEGWSGNYGYTF. CDR3 sequence (DNA): TGTGCCAGCAGTGAAGGATGGTCAGGGAACTATGGCTACACCTTC.

The chain employs TRBV12-3 or TRBV12-4 and TRBJ1-1, with D tentatively TRBD1 (5 bases). V shed 4 bases and J shed 10 bases, with 13 bases lying between them. The CDR3 runs 12 residues. DNA of the CDR3: TGTGCCAGCAGTTACCCCCGGGGGACAGCTTTCTTT. Translating it yields CASSYPRGTAFF.

This clonotype appeared a few times. The rearrangement links TRBV12-3 or TRBV12-4 to TRBJ1-1; 7 bases align to TRBD1. CDR3 length: 15 residues. The V and J ends lost 5 bases and 4 bases, in that order; junction bases with no gene match: 10. The CDR3 spells CASSLTATGTTEAFF. Written as DNA, the CDR3 is TGTGCCAGCAGTCTGACCGCGACAGGGACCACTGAAGCTTTCTTT.

The chain joins TRBV2 to TRBJ2-2, with D perhaps TRBD2 (6 bases). The length of the CDR3 is 15 residues. V was trimmed by 6 bases and J by 5 bases, leaving 16 bases between them. Germline-derived CDR1 and CDR2 are SNHLY and FYNNEI. For the CDR3, the DNA is TGTGCCAGCAGGGGGGGTGTAGCAGGAACCGGGGAGCTGTTTTTT. It translates to CASRGGVAGTGELFF.

The V gene is TRBV11-3, the J gene TRBJ1-1; a possible D gene is TRBD1 (5 bases). The V and J ends lost 6 bases and 8 bases respectively, with 13 bases between them. The CDR3 runs to 12 residues. Germline CDR1 is SGHNT and CDR2 is YENEEA. The CDR3 nucleotides are TGTGCCAGCAGAAACCAGGGATCCGAAGCTTTCTTT. Encoded protein: CASRNQGSEAFF.

The V gene is TRBV2, the J gene TRBJ1-2; unclear D gene. This CDR3 is 11 amino acids long. Trimming cost V 8 bases and J 7 bases, with 11 bases left between them. CDR1 and CDR2 from the germline V gene are SNHLY and FYNNEI. CDR3 loop: CASPKASGYTF. In nucleotides, the CDR3 is TGTGCCAGCCCAAAAGCATCTGGCTACACCTTC. Full variable domain (rest looked up from reference TRBV2 and TRBJ1-2): EPEVTQTPSHQVTQMGQEVILRCVPISNHLYFYWYRQILGQKVEFLVSFYNNEISEKSEIFDDQFSVERPDGSNFTLKIRSTKLEDSAMYFCASPKASGYTFGSGTRLTVV.

The CDR3: CASSLSGREDYGYTF. The CDR3 DNA follows: TGCGCCAGCAGCTTGTCGGGCAGGGAGGACTATGGCTACACCTTC. The V gene is TRBV5-1, the J gene TRBJ1-2, with a tentative D call TRBD1 (5 bases). The germline gives CDR1 SGHRS, CDR2 YFSETQ. This CDR3 spans 15 amino acids. Trimming left V 1 base short and J 3 bases short, with 13 bases between.

This clonotype was observed a single time. The rearrangement links TRBV29-1 to TRBJ2-7; possibly TRBD1 or TRBD2 for D (5 bases each). The J call is uncertain, as TRBJ2-1 better fits the DNA end. The CDR3 extends over 13 amino acids. Per germline, CDR1 SQVTM and CDR2 ANQGSEA. CDR3 in amino acids: CSARGENSYEQFF. The CDR3 DNA reads as TGCAGCGCCCGAGGGGAAAATTCCTACGAGCAGTTCTTC.

Here the CDR3 reads CASSGLDRGGTSGSSEQFF. In nucleotides, the CDR3 is TGTGCCAGCAGCGGGCTCGACAGGGGGGGGACTAGCGGGAGCTCTGAGCAGTTCTTC. The chain carries TRBV9 and TRBJ2-1, with 14 bases lining up with TRBD2. CDR3 length: 19 residues. The V segment lost 3 bases and the J segment 9 bases; nucleotides outside the gene matches: 17. Germline lookup yields CDR1 SGDLS and CDR2 YYNGEE.

The CDR3 DNA is TGTGCCAGCAGTTTTATTGGCTACACCTTC. It translates to CASSFIGYTF. The chain joins TRBV12-3 or TRBV12-4 to TRBJ1-2; D unresolved. V was cut by 3 bases and J by 7 bases, with 3 bases left in between. The CDR3 is 10 residues long.

The rearrangement links TRBV6-5 to TRBJ2-7, with a possible D match to TRBD1 (6 bases). V was clipped by 6 bases and J by 6 bases, with 21 bases between them. The CDR3 is 15 residues long. Germline lookup yields CDR1 MNHEY and CDR2 SVGAGI. The CDR3 region has the DNA TGTGCCAGCAGGCGGACAGTAGCTAGCCCCCTCGAGCAGTACTTC. This encodes CASRRTVASPLEQYF.

This clonotype was seen a handful of times. V is TRBV6-1 and J is TRBJ2-7, with TRBD2 matching 7 bases. The J segment lost 3 bases and the V segment lost 8 bases, leaving 16 bases of the junction unmatched. The CDR3 runs to 16 residues. The germline V gene encodes CDR1 MNHNS and CDR2 SASEGT. DNA of the CDR3: TGTGCCAGCTTCTACGATTGGCGGGGGTTGTTCTACGAGCAGTACTTC. Its protein is CASFYDWRGLFYEQYF.

This clonotype has at least ten counts. The chain couples TRBV5-1 to TRBJ1-1; 8 bases are shared with TRBD1. Germline loops: CDR1 SGHRS, CDR2 YFSETQ. The length of the CDR3 is 15 residues. Losses at the gene ends were 3 bases for V and 0 bases for J; bases not matched to a gene: 4. The CDR3 protein is CASSYQGAVNTEAFF. CDR3 bases: TGCGCCAGCAGCTATCAGGGGGCGGTGAACACTGAAGCTTTCTTT. Full variable domain (rest looked up from reference TRBV5-1 and TRBJ1-1): KAGVTQTPRYLIKTRGQQVTLSCSPISGHRSVSWYQQTPGQGLQFLFEYFSETQRNKGNFPGRFSGRQFSNSRSEMNVSTLELGDSALYLCASSYQGAVNTEAFFGQGTRLTVV.

This chain joins TRBV5-6 and TRBJ1-5; D unclear. The V end lost 7 bases, the J end lost 0 bases, and 11 bases lay between the germline ends. The germline V gene encodes CDR1 SGHDT and CDR2 YYEEEE. The CDR3 covers 14 residues. This chain's CDR3 is CASYNRASNQPQHF. DNA of the CDR3: TGTGCCAGCTACAACCGGGCTAGCAATCAGCCCCAGCATTTT.

The V and J genes are TRBV27 and TRBJ2-7, with 7 bases aligning to TRBD1. Trimming removed 4 bases from V and 5 bases from J; junction bases left unmatched: 8. The length of the CDR3 is 14 residues. The germline V gene has CDR1 MNHEY and CDR2 SMNVEV (reference sequence). The DNA of the CDR3 is TGTGCCAGCAGTTCACCGGGACAGCTTCACGAGCAGTACTTC. Translated: CASSSPGQLHEQYF.

This clonotype was recorded a few times. The gene calls are TRBV7-9 and TRBJ2-7; no clear D gene. This CDR3 contains 15 residues. Germline CDR1 SEHNR, CDR2 FQNEAQ (reference sequence). The V gene lost 1 base and the J gene lost 1 base, with 11 bases spanning the gap. DNA of the CDR3: TGTGCCAGCAGCTTAGTTCTGACGGATTCCTACGAGCAGTACTTC. As protein: CASSLVLTDSYEQYF.

The J gene is TRBJ1-5, the V gene TRBV3-1; no clear D. This CDR3 region has 13 residues. Germline V gene data show CDR1 as LGHDT and CDR2 as YNNKEL (reference sequence). V lost 5 bases to trimming and J lost 0 bases, with 5 bases between them. The CDR3 DNA is TGTGCCAGCAGCACCTATAGCAATCAGCCCCAGCATTTT. Translated: CASSTYSNQPQHF.